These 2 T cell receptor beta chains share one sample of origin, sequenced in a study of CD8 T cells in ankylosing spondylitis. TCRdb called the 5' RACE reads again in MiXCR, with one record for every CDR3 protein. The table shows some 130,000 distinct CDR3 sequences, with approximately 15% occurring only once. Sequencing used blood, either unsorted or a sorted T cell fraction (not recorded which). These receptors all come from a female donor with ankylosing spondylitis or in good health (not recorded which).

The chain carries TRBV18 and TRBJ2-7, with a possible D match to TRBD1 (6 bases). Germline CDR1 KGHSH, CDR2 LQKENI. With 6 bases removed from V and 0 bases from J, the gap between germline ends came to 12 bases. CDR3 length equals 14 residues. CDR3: CASSTGSSSYEQYF. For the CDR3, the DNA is TGTGCCAGCTCTACAGGGTCCAGCTCCTACGAGCAGTACTTC. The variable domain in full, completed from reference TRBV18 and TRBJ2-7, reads NAGVMQNPRHLVRRRGQEARLRCSPMKGHSHVYWYRQLPEEGLKFMVYLQKENIIDESGMPKERFSAEFPKEGPSILRIQQVVRGDSAAYFCASSTGSSSYEQYFGPGTRLTVT.

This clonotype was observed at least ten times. CDR3 region: CASSWDSTVAKNIQYF. Here the CDR3 DNA reads TGTGCCAGCAGCTGGGACAGCACTGTAGCCAAAAACATTCAGTACTTC. The chain employs TRBV5-5 and TRBJ2-4; 7 nucleotides align to TRBD1. The germline gives CDR1 SGHKS, CDR2 YYEKEE (reference sequence). V lost 3 bases to trimming and J lost 0 bases; unmatched junction nucleotides: 6. CDR3 length: 16 amino acids.